This T cell receptor beta chain is drawn from a study of CD8+ T cells in alopecia areata. Study-wide results and caveats: Mice showed TCR sharing more clearly than patients did, possibly owing to HLA. Many of the expanded lesional clones endured in scalp and blood while on tofacitinib. It was lesional scalp, especially alopecia totalis/universalis, that showed higher clonality than normal scalp. Tofacitinib significantly reduced both scalp clonality and expanded CD8+ clones among the top 100.

Germline CDR1 is SGHTA and CDR2 is FQGNSA. The V and J ends lost 1 base and 4 bases, in that order; junction bases with no gene match: 8. This CDR3 comprises 16 residues. Stated treatment: oral pan-JAK inhibitor, 5-10 mg twice daily. Following RNA extraction, reverse transcription yielded cDNA that acted as the sequencing template. Sequencing used immunoSEQ multiplex PCR; TCRdb keeps in-frame clones, though not all of them. The sample includes 110,000 or so clones, roughly three fifths of them seen just once. As concerns this clone: The antigen remains undetermined.

The sequencing here drew on CD4+ T cells sorted from blood, taken at week 24, from a patient treated with tofacitinib. This chain uses TRBV7-2 with TRBJ2-3, with 7 positions matching TRBD1. The TCR comes from a human donor with alopecia areata. The CDR3 sequence is CASSLGLWQGADTQYF. The CDR3 nucleotides are TGTGCCAGCAGCTTAGGTCTTTGGCAGGGGGCAGATACGCAGTATTTT.